This T cell receptor (beta chain) is drawn from a study of blood T cells in healthy people across ages. Using a J-beta primer mix together with a sample-barcoded 5' primer, a second PCR was run for about 7 to 12 cycles. Each CDR3 protein is one row after TCRdb ran MiXCR on the 5' RACE reads. The data contain fewer than 900,000 distinct CDR3 sequences, about 36% of them singletons. Regarding this clonotype: Its antigen is as yet unknown.

Findings and caveats of the study: Researchers said unsorted PBMCs prevented a conclusive naive versus antigen-experienced comparison.

The V gene lost 1 base and the J gene lost 3 bases, with 9 bases spanning the gap. CDR3 length equals 14 residues. Germline V gene data show CDR1 as MNHNS and CDR2 as SASEGT. This clonotype originated in a young man in good health. Sample: blood. The genes are TRBV6-1 and TRBJ1-1; D is uncertain. The CDR3 DNA reads as TGTGCCAGCAGTGAAGACGGCGGATACACTGAAGCTTTCTTT. As protein: CASSEDGGYTEAFF.